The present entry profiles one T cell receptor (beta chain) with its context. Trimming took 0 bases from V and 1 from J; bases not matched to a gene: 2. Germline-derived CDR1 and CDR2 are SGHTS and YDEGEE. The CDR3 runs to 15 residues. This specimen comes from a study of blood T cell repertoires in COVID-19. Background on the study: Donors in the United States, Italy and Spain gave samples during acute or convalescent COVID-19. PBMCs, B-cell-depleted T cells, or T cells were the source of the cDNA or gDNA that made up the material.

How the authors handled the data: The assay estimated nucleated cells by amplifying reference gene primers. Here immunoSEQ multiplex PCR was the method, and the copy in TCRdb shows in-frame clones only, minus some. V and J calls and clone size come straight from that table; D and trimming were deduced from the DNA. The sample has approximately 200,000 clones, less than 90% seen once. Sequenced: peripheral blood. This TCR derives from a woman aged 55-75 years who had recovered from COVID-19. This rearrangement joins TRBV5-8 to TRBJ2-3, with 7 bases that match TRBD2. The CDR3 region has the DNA TGTGCCAGCAGCTTGGAGCGGGGACGCACAGATACGCAGTATTTT. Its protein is CASSLERGRTDTQYF.